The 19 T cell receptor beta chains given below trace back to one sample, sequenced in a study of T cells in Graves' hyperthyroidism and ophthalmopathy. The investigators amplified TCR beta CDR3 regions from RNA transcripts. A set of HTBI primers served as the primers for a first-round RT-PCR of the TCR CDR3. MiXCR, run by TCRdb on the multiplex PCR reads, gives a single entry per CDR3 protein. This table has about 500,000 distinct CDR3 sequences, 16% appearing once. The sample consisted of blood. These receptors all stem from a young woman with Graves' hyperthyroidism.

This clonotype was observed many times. The CDR3 coding sequence is TGTGCCAGCAGTTACTCGGGGGTTGGAACTGAAGCTTTCTTT. This sequence encodes CASSYSGVGTEAFF. V is TRBV6-5 and J is TRBJ1-1, with D possibly being TRBD1 (5 bases). CDR3 length: 14 amino acids. CDR1 is MNHEY and CDR2 is SVGAGI in the germline V gene. The ends were cut back, 0 bases at V and 5 bases at J, with 10 bases in the middle.

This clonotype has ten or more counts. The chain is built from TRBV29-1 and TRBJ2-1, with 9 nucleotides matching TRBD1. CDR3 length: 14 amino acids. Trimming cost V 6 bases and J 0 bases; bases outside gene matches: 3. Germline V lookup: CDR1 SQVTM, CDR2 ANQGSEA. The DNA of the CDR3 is TGCAGCGTGCTGGGACAGGGCTCCTACAATGAGCAGTTCTTC. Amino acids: CSVLGQGSYNEQFF.

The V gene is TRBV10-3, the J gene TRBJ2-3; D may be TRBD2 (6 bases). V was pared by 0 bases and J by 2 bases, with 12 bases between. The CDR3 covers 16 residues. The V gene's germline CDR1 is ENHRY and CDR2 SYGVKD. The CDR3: CAISESGGVNTDTQYF. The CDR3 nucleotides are TGTGCCATCAGTGAGTCGGGCGGGGTGAACACAGATACGCAGTATTTT.

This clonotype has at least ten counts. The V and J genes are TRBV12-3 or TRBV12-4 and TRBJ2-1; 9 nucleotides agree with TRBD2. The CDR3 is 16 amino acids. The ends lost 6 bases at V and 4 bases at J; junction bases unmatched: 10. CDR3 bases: TGTGCCAGCAGCCCCACCGGACTAGCGCCGTACAATGAGCAGTTCTTC. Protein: CASSPTGLAPYNEQFF.

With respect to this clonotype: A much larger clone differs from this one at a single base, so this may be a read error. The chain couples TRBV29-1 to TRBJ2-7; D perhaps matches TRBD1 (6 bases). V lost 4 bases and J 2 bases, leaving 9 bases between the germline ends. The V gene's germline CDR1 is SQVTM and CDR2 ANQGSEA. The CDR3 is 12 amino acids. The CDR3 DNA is TGCAGCGTTGGACAGGAGGCCTACGAGCAGTACTTC. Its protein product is CSVGQEAYEQYF.

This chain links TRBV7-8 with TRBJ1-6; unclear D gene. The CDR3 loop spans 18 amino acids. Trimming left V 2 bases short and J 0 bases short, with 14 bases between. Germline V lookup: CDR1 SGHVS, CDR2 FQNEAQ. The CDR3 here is CASSLSVRLSSYNSPLHF. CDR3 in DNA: TGTGCCAGCAGCTTATCAGTCCGCTTAAGCTCCTATAATTCACCCCTCCACTTT.

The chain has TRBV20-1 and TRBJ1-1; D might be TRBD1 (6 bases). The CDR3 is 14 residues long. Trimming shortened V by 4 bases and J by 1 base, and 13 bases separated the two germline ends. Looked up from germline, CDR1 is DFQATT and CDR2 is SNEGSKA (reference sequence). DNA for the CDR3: TGCAGTGCTATTACAGGGAATTGGAACACTGAAGCTTTCTTT. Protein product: CSAITGNWNTEAFF.

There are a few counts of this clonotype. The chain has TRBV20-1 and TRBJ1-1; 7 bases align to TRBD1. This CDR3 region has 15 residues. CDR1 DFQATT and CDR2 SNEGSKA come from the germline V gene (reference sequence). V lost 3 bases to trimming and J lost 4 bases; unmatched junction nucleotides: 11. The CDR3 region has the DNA TGCAGTGCTAGGGACAGGTGGAGGGTAAGCACTGAAGCTTTCTTT. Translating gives CSARDRWRVSTEAFF.

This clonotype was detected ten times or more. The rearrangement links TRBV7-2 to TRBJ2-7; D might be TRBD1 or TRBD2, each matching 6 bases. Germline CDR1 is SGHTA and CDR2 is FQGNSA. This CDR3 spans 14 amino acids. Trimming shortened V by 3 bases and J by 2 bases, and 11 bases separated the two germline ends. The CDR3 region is CASSLEGGAYEQYF. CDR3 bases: TGTGCCAGCAGCTTGGAGGGGGGTGCCTACGAGCAGTACTTC.

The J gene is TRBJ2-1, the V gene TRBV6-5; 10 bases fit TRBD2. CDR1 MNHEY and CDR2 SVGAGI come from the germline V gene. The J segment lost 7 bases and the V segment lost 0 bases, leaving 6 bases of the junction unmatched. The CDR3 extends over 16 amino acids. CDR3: CASSYSMASGGNEQFF. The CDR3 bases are TGTGCCAGCAGTTACTCGATGGCTAGCGGGGGTAATGAGCAGTTCTTC.

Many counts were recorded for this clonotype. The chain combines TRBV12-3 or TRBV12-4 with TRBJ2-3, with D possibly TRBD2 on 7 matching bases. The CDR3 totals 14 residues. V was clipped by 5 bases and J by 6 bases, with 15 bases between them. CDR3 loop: CASSPGGPVDTQYF. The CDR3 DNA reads TGTGCCAGCAGTCCCGGGGGGCCCGTGGATACGCAGTATTTT.

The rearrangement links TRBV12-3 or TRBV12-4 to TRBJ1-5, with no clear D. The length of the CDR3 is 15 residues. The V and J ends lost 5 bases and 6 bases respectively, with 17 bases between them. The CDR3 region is CASSLAGAVRQPQHF. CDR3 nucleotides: TGTGCCAGCAGTCTCGCAGGAGCGGTCCGTCAGCCCCAGCATTTT.

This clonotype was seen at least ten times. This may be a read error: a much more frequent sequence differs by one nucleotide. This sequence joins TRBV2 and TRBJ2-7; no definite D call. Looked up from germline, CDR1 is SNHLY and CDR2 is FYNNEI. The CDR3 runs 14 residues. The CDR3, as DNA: TGTGCCAGCAGTAATACACGGGTCTCCTACGGGCAGTACTTC. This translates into CASSNTRVSYGQYF.

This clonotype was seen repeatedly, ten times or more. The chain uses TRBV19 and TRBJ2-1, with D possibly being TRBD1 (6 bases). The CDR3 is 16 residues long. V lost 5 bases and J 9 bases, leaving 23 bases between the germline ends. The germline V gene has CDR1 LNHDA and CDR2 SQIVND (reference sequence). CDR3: CASSPRARGTLGEQFF. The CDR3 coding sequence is TGTGCCAGTAGTCCTCGGGCTAGGGGGACCCTGGGTGAGCAGTTCTTC.

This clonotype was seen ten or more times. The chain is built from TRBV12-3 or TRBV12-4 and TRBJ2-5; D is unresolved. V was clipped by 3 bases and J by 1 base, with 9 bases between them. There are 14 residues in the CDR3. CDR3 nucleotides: TGTGCCAGCAGTTTGGGCAGGACCCAAGAGACCCAGTACTTC. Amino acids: CASSLGRTQETQYF.

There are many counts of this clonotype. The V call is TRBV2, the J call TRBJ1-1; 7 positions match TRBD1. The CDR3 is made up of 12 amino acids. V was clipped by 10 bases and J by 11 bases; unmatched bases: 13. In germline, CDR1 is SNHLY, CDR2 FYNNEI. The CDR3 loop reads CAKQGSDWEAFF. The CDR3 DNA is TGTGCCAAACAGGGGTCGGATTGGGAGGCTTTCTTT.

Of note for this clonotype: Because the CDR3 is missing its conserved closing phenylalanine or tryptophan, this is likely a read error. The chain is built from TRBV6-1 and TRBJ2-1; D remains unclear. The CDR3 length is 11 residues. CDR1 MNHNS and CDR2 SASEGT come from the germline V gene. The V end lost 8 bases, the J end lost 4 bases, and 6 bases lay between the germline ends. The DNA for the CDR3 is TGTGCCAGCGTCGGGTACAATGAGCAGTTCCTC. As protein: CASVGYNEQFL.

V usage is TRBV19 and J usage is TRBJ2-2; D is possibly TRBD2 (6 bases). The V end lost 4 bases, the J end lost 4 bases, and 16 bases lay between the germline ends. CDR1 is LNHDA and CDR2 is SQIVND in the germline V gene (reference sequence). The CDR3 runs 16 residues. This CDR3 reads CASSTPPFSGTGELFF. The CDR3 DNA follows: TGTGCCAGTAGTACTCCACCCTTTAGCGGCACCGGGGAGCTGTTTTTT.

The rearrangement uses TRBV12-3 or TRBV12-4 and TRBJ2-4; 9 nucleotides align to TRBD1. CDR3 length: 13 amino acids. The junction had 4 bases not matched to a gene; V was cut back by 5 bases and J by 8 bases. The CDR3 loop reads CASSDRGDDIQYF. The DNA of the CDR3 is TGTGCCAGCAGTGACAGGGGGGATGACATTCAGTACTTC.